This T cell receptor beta chain was captured in a study of blood T cells in healthy people across ages. There are a few counts of this clonotype. V lost 0 bases to trimming and J lost 5 bases, with 7 bases between them. CDR1 LGHNA and CDR2 YSLEER come from the germline V gene. The CDR3 spans 14 residues. A second PCR, run for about 6 to 11 cycles, used a sample-barcoded 5' primer plus a J-beta primer mix. Via MiXCR, TCRdb re-called the 5' RACE reads, giving one row per CDR3 protein. The profile covers more than 800,000 distinct CDR3 sequences, with about 30% appearing a single time and approximately 15% taken by the ten largest.

The chain links TRBV4-3 to TRBJ2-2; no clear D gene. The sequence derives from an elderly woman in good health. Sequencing was carried out using blood. The CDR3 nucleotides are TGCGCCAGCAGCCAAGATCGCGCGACCGGGGAGCTGTTTTTT. This codes for CASSQDRATGELFF.